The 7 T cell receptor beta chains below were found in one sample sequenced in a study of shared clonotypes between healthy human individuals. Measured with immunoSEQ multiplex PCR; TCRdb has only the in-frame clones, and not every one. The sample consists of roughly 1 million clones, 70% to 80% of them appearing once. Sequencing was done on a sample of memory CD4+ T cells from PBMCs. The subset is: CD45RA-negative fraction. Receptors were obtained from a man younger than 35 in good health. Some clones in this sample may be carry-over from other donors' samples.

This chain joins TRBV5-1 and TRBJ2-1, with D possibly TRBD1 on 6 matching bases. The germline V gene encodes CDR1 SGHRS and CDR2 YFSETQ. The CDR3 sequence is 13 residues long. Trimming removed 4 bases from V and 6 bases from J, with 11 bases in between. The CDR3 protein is CASSVQGINEQFF. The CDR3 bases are TGCGCCAGCAGCGTACAGGGCATCAATGAGCAGTTCTTC. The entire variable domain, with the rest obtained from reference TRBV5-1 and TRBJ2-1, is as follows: KAGVTQTPRYLIKTRGQQVTLSCSPISGHRSVSWYQQTPGQGLQFLFEYFSETQRNKGNFPGRFSGRQFSNSRSEMNVSTLELGDSALYLCASSVQGINEQFFGPGTRLTVL.

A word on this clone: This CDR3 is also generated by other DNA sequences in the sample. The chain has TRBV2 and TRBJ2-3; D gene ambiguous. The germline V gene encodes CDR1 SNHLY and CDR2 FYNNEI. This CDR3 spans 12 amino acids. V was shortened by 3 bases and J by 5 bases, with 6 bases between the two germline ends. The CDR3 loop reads CASSDRGDTQYF. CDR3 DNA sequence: TGTGCCAGCAGTGATCGCGGAGATACGCAGTATTTT.

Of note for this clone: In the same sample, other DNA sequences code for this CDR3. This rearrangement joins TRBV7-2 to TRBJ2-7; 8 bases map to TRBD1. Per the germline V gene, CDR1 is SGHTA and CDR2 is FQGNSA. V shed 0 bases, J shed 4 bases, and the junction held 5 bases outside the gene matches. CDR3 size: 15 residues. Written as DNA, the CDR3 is TGTGCCAGCAGCTTAGCGGCAGGGGGCGCGTACGAGCAGTACTTC. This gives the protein CASSLAAGGAYEQYF. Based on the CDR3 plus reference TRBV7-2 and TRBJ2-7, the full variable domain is GAGVSQSPSNKVTEKGKDVELRCDPISGHTALYWYRQSLGQGLEFLIYFQGNSAPDKSGLPSDRFSAERTGGSVSTLTIQRTQQEDSAVYLCASSLAAGGAYEQYFGPGTRLTVT.

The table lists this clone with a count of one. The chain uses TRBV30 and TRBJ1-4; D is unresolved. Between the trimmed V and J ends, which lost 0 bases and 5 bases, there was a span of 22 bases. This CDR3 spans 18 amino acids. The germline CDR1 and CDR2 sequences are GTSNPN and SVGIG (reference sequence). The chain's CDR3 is CAWSVVRAALALNEKLFF. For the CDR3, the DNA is TGTGCCTGGAGTGTAGTCCGCGCCGCGTTGGCCCTAAATGAAAAACTGTTTTTT.

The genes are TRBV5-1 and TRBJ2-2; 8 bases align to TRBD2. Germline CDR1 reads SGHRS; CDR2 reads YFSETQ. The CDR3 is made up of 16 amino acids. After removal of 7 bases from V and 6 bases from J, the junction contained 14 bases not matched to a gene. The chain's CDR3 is CASLPYTSGISGELFF. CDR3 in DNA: TGCGCCAGCCTCCCGTATACTAGCGGAATTTCCGGGGAGCTGTTTTTT.

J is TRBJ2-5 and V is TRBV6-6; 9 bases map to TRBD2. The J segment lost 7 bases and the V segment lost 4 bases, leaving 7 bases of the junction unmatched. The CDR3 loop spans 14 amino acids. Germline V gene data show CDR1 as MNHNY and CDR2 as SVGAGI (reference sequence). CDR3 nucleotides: TGTGCCAGCAGTTCCGGACTAGCGCCCTGGACCCAGTACTTC. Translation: CASSSGLAPWTQYF.

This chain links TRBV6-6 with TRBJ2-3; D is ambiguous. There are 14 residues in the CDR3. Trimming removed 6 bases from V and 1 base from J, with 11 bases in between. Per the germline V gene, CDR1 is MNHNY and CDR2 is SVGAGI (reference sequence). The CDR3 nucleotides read TGTGCCAGCAGGTCGGGCATCGGCACAGATACGCAGTATTTT. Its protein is CASRSGIGTDTQYF.